The T cell receptor (beta chain) under discussion was sequenced for a study of blood T cell repertoires in COVID-19. About the study: From T cells, B-cell-depleted T cells, or PBMCs came the material, which was cDNA or gDNA.

Participant reports of clinical history set cohort assignment. Cohort 3 donors counted as recovered after two negative PCRs, clearance, or resolved symptoms. The CDR3 has 13 amino acids. With V trimmed by 5 bases and J by 4 bases, 5 bases remained unmatched. Germline CDR1 LNHDA, CDR2 SQIVND (reference sequence). Source study methods: From reference gene primer amplification, estimates of nucleated cell counts were derived. Measured with immunoSEQ multiplex PCR; TCRdb has only the in-frame clones, and not every one. Clone size and the V and J calls come from that table; the DNA yielded D and trimming. The sample includes 140,000 to 150,000 clones, about 87% of them seen just once.

The TCR comes from a man in his sixties who had recovered from COVID-19. The chain employs TRBV19 and TRBJ2-7, with 7 bases identical to TRBD1. The sample comprised PBMCs or T cells enriched from blood (not recorded which). The CDR3 here is CASSHRGGYEQYF. The CDR3 DNA is TGTGCCAGTAGTCACAGGGGTGGGTACGAGCAGTACTTC.